The T cell receptor beta chain described here comes from a study of CXCR3-negative and CXCR3-positive naive CD8 T cells. Study-level background: The libraries together contributed 120 million to 150 million TRB reads, each supplying about 1.5 +/- 0.3 million.

General study points: TRBV-TRBJ usage matched between naive CXCR3-negative and CXCR3-positive cells but not between memory cells. CXCR3-positive naive cells carried more hydrophobic TRB CDR3s than CXCR3-negative ones.

cDNA libraries for TRB were generated by 5' RACE incorporating UMI labels. Reprocessing the 5' RACE reads, TCRdb reports a single entry for every CDR3 protein and omits DNA. The table gives some 140,000 distinct CDR3 sequences; the top ten clones make up about 0.48% of it. Of note for this clonotype: As yet, its antigen is unknown.

The sequence derives from a human donor in good health. Some clones in this sample may be carry-over from other donors' samples. The specimen sequenced was naive CXCR3+ CD8+ T cells from blood. Subset specified: CD45RO-CCR7+CD27+CD95- naive CD8+ T cells expressing CXCR3 (TNR3+).

The CDR3 reads CASSRQGLVNQPQHF. The chain couples TRBV28 to TRBJ1-5; the TCRdb call, TRBD1, lacks DNA for checking. The CDR3 covers 15 residues. Germline V CDR1 and CDR2: MDHEN, SYDVKM.